In its sample, the clone carrying this T cell receptor (beta chain) was seen a few times. No antigen is known for it. The data originate from a study of STAT3 mutations in large granular lymphocyte leukemia. Study-wide points: Clonal expansion was inferred from samples taken at other timepoints. In T-cell large granular lymphocyte leukemia, about half of patients showed multiple immunodominant subclonotypes.

Approximately 40,000 productive templates were obtained per sample on average. Assay used: immunoSEQ multiplex PCR; TCRdb lists only in-frame clones, some missing. The sample yields almost 25,000 clones, about 95% seen once. The specimen was peripheral blood mononuclear cells. The TCR originated in a man aged 35 to 55 with T-cell large granular lymphocyte leukemia. Some clones in this sample may be carry-over from other donors' samples.

CDR3 bases: TGTGCCAGCAGCTCAGAGGACAGGGGTGATTCACCCCTCCACTTT. Amino acid sequence: CASSSEDRGDSPLHF. This chain uses TRBV7-9 with TRBJ1-6, with 9 bases that match TRBD1. Trimming removed 4 bases from V and 8 bases from J; junction bases left unmatched: 6. CDR3 size: 15 residues. Germline lookup yields CDR1 SEHNR and CDR2 FQNEAQ (reference sequence).